Here is one T cell receptor beta chain with its context. The data were produced by immunoSEQ multiplex PCR, yet TCRdb's version contains in-frame clones alone and is incomplete. Here the sample spans over 200,000 clones, roughly 80% being singletons. With 2 bases removed from V and 4 bases from J, the gap between germline ends came to 6 bases. The CDR3 runs to 13 residues. This entry belongs to a study of blood T cell repertoires in COVID-19. Whole-study context: Donors in the United States, Italy and Spain gave samples during acute or convalescent COVID-19. PBMCs, B-cell-depleted T cells, or T cells provided the cDNA or gDNA that made up the material.

The sequence was collected from a man between 50 and 59 years old with active or convalescent COVID-19. Sample: peripheral blood. V gene TRBV12-3 or TRBV12-4 combines with J gene TRBJ1-5, with D possibly being TRBD1 (5 bases). The CDR3 sequence: CASSLQGNQPQHF. For the CDR3, the DNA is TGTGCCAGCAGTTTACAGGGTAATCAGCCCCAGCATTTT.